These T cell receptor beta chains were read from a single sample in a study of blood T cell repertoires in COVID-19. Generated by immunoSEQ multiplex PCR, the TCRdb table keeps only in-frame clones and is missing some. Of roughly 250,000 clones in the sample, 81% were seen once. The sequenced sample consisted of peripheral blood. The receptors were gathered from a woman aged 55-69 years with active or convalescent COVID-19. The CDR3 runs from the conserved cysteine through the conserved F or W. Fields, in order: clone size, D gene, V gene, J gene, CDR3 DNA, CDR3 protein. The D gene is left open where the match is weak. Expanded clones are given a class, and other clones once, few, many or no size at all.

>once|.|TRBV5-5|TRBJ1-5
TGTGCCAGCAGCTTCGCAGGGTTAGGGGGCAATCAGCCCCAGCATTTT
CASSFAGLGGNQPQHF
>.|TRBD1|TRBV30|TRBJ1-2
TGTGCCTGGAATATAAAGAAAGGACAGGGAGGTAACTATGGCTACACCTTC
CAWNIKKGQGGNYGYTF
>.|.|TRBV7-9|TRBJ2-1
TGTGCCAGCGACTCCGGAACGGACAATGAGCAGTTCTTC
CASDSGTDNEQFF
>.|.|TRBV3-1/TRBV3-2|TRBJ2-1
TGTGCCAGCAGCCAAGATCTAGGGCTTCCAGGGAGGAGTGCTAATGAGCAGTTCTTC
CASSQDLGLPGRSANEQFF
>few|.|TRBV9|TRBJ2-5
TGTGCCAGCAGCGTAGATTCTACGGGGCAAGAGACCCAGTACTTC
CASSVDSTGQETQYF
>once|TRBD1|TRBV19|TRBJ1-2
TGTGCCAGTAGTTCCCACCCGGACAGGGGATTGGGCGGCTACACCTTC
CASSSHPDRGLGGYTF
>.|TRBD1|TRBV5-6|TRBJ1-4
TGTGCCAGCAGCTTGGAACCAGGGGGCAATGAAAAACTGTTTTTT
CASSLEPGGNEKLFF
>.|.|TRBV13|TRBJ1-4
TGTGCCAGCAGCTTAGAGTCCAGGGGTACAACTAATGAAAAACTGTTTTTT
CASSLESRGTTNEKLFF
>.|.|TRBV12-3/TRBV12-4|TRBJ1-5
TGTGCCAGCACCGCACAGGGATACCAGCCCCAGCATTTT
CASTAQGYQPQHF
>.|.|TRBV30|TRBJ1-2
TGTGCCTGGAGTGTACTGTCAGGAATGAGTGGCTACACCTTC
CAWSVLSGMSGYTF
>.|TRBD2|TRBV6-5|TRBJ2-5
TGTGCCAGCGGGGGACTAGCGGGGGAGACCCAGTACTTC
CASGGLAGETQYF
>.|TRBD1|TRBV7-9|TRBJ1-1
TGTGCCAGCAGCTCAGGGGGGACAGGGGATCTGAACACTGAAGCTTTCTTT
CASSSGGTGDLNTEAFF
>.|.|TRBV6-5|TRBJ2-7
TGTGCCAGCAGGGCAGTCAGCTACGAGCAGTACTTC
CASRAVSYEQYF
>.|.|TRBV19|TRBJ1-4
TGTGCCAGTATCGGTAATACAGAAAATGAAAAACTGTTTTTT
CASIGNTENEKLFF
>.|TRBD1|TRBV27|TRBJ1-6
TGTGCCAGCAACCCGAAGGGACAGCGAAATTCACCCCTCCACTTT
CASNPKGQRNSPLHF
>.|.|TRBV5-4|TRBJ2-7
TGTGCCAGCAGCCCGGGACTTCTAACCTACGAGCAGTACTTC
CASSPGLLTYEQYF
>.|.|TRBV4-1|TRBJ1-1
TGCGCCAGCAGCCAATCTACAGGGTACTCAGCTAACACTGAAGCTTTCTTT
CASSQSTGYSANTEAFF
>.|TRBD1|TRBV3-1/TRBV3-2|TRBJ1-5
TGTGCCAGCAGCCAAGCCGGGACAGGACCTTATAGCAATCAGCCCCAGCATTTT
CASSQAGTGPYSNQPQHF
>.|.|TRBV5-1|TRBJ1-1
TGCGCCAGCAGGTATGGGACACCAAACACTGAAGCTTTCTTT
CASRYGTPNTEAFF
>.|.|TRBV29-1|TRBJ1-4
TGCAGCGTAGAAGGACAGTCAACTAATGAAAAACTGTTTTTT
CSVEGQSTNEKLFF
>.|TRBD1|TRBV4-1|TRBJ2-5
TGCGCCAGCAGCCAGGACGACAGGGCCCTGACCCAGTACTTC
CASSQDDRALTQYF
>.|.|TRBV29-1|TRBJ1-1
TGCAGCGTTGAGGGGGGGAACACTGAAGCTTTCTTT
CSVEGGNTEAFF
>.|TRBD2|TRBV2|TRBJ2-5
TGTGCCAGCAGCCCAGGGACTAGCGGGCGGTTTAGTTTCCAAGAGACCCAGTACTTC
CASSPGTSGRFSFQETQYF
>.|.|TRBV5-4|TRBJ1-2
TGTGCCAGCAGCTACAAGGGACATAACTATGGCTACACCTTC
CASSYKGHNYGYTF
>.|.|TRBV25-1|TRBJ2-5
TGTGCCAGCAGTGAGGGCGCCAGGGAGACCCAGTACTTC
CASSEGARETQYF
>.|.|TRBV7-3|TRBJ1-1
TGTGCCAGCAGCCGTGATGAAGGGGCCCTCACTGAAGCTTTCTTT
CASSRDEGALTEAFF
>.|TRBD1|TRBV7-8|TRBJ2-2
TGTGCCAGCAGTTCAGACAGGGCTTACACCGGGGAGCTGTTTTTT
CASSSDRAYTGELFF
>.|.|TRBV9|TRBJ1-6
TGTGCCAGCAGCGTAGGGGTGACAGGTAATTCACCCCTCCACTTT
CASSVGVTGNSPLHF
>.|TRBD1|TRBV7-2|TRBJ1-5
TGTGCCAGCAGCAAACAACAGGGGGTCGATCAGCCCCAGCATTTT
CASSKQQGVDQPQHF
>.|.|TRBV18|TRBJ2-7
TGTGCCAGCTCACCTGAGGGCTACGAGCAGTACTTC
CASSPEGYEQYF
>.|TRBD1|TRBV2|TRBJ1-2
TGTGCCAGCAGTGAAATGGACGGGACAGGCTCAACCTTC
CASSEMDGTGSTF
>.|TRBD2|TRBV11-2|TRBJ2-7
TGTGCCAGCAGCATTAGCGGGGGGGCCTACGAGCAGTACTTC
CASSISGGAYEQYF
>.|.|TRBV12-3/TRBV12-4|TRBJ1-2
TGTGCCAGCACCCTCCGGGGGGGGCAAGGCTACACCTTC
CASTLRGGQGYTF
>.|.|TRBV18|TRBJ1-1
TGTGCCAGCTCACCAAGAGGGAGGGGGAACACTGAAGCTTTCTTT
CASSPRGRGNTEAFF
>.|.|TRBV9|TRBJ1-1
TGTGCCAGCAGCTTAATACAGGGCGCCAGAGCTTTCTTT
CASSLIQGARAFF
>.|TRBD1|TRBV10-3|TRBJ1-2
TGTGCCATCAGCCGAGGACAGGAGGGCTACACCTTC
CAISRGQEGYTF
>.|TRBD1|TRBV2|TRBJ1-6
TGTGCCAGCAGCCCCCCGGGACAGGGAGTTTCACCCCTCCACTTT
CASSPPGQGVSPLHF
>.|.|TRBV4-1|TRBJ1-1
TGCGCCAGCAGACGAACAGGGAACACTGAAGCTTTCTTT
CASRRTGNTEAFF
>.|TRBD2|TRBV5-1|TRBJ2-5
TGCGCCAGCAGCATAGGGACTAGCGGATTTATCCTGGGGGAGACCCAGTACTTC
CASSIGTSGFILGETQYF
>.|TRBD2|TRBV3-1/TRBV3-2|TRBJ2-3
TGTGCCAGCAGCCATCGGGGGGGCCGAGTAGATACGCAGTATTTT
CASSHRGGRVDTQYF
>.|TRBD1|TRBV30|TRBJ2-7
TGTGCCTGGAGTCGACTCGACAGGGGGCACGAGCAGTACTTC
CAWSRLDRGHEQYF
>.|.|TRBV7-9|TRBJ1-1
TGTGCCAGCTTCCGGCGGGGAATGGCTTTCTTT
CASFRRGMAFF
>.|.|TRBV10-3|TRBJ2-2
TGTGCCATCAGGCCTCCAACGGGTTCCACCGGGGAGCTGTTTTTT
CAIRPPTGSTGELFF
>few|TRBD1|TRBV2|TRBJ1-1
TGTGCCAGCTCAGGACAGGGGGGTTCTGAAGCTTTCTTT
CASSGQGGSEAFF
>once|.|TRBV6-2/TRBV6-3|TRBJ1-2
TGTGCCAGCAGTTCACCGGGGTATTCTAACTATGGCTACACCTTC
CASSSPGYSNYGYTF
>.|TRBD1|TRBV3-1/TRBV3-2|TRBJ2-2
TGTGCCAGCAGCCTACAGGGACAGGGGGCTAAGATGGACGGGGAGCTGTTTTTT
CASSLQGQGAKMDGELFF
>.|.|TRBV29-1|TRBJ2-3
TGCAGCGTTGAGGCCGGTTTACTAGAACAAACGCAGTATTTT
CSVEAGLLEQTQYF
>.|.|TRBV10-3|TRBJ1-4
TGTGCCATCATGGCAGGGCCCCGAGAAAAACTGTTTTTT
CAIMAGPREKLFF
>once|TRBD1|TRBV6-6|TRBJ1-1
TGTGCCAGCAGTTACACGGGACAGGGGAACACTGAAGCTTTCTTT
CASSYTGQGNTEAFF
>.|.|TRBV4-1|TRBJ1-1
TGCGCCAGCAGCCAAGAAGCATCGGACACTGAAGCTTTCTTT
CASSQEASDTEAFF
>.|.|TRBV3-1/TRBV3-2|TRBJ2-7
TGTGCCAGCAGCCAGTGGGGGGACTACGAGCAGTACTTC
CASSQWGDYEQYF
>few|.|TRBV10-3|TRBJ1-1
TGTGCCATCTTAAAGGGAGGCCCTGGAGTCACCTCACCGAACACTGAAGCTTTCTTT
CAILKGGPGVTSPNTEAFF
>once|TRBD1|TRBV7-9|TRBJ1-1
TGTGCCAGCAGCCTCACGGACAGGGGGCAAGGGACTGAAGCTTTCTTT
CASSLTDRGQGTEAFF